This is a list of T cell receptor beta chains from one sample in a study of T cell changes during pregnancy in multiple sclerosis. The assay was immunoSEQ multiplex PCR, and TCRdb's table has in-frame clones only and misses some. The sample has around 40,000 clones, about 90% seen once. Here the sequenced sample was CD4+ T cells from peripheral blood mononuclear cells, taken in the third trimester of pregnancy. Every receptor here comes from a female donor with multiple sclerosis, enrolled in a pregnancy study. CDR3s include the opening cysteine and the closing phenylalanine or tryptophan. D genes are given only for firm matches. Clone size is stated in some rows and not others, as once, few, many or a class when expanded.

D gene	J gene	V gene	clone size	CDR3 protein	CDR3 DNA
.	TRBJ1-5	TRBV7-2	.	CASSLEWGRAGNQPQHF	TGTGCCAGCAGCTTAGAGTGGGGCAGGGCGGGGAATCAGCCCCAGCATTTT
TRBD2	TRBJ2-3	TRBV6-5	.	CASSGRERDTQYF	TGTGCCAGCAGTGGGCGGGAGCGAGATACGCAGTATTTT
.	TRBJ2-7	TRBV6-1	once	CASSAARTESSYEQYF	TGTGCCAGCAGTGCTGCCCGGACAGAGAGCTCCTACGAGCAGTACTTC
TRBD2	TRBJ2-3	TRBV5-4	.	CASSLSGTNTDTQYF	TGTGCCAGCAGCTTAAGCGGGACTAACACAGATACGCAGTATTTT
TRBD2	TRBJ2-1	TRBV6-5	.	CASSYSGTTYNEQFF	TGTGCCAGCAGTTACTCCGGGACTACTTACAATGAGCAGTTCTTC
.	TRBJ1-1	TRBV4-3	.	CASSQDPGMNTEAFF	TGCGCCAGCAGCCAAGATCCGGGGATGAACACTGAAGCTTTCTTT
TRBD1	TRBJ1-3	TRBV7-2	.	CASSLSGGLIIRF	TGTGCCAGCAGCTTATCAGGGGGTTTAATTATTCGTTTT
TRBD2	TRBJ2-2	TRBV5-4	.	CASSSGRDWRTNTGELFF	TGTGCCAGCAGCTCTGGGAGGGACTGGCGTACGAACACCGGGGAGCTGTTTTTT
TRBD2	TRBJ2-5	TRBV11-2	.	CASSLLLAGVGETQYF	TGTGCCAGCAGCTTACTACTAGCGGGAGTGGGAGAGACCCAGTACTTC
TRBD1	TRBJ2-7	TRBV15	.	CATNPGQVDYEQYF	TGTGCCACCAACCCGGGACAGGTAGACTACGAGCAGTACTTC
TRBD1	TRBJ1-2	TRBV10-3	.	CAISESAGGWGYTF	TGTGCCATCAGTGAGTCTGCAGGGGGCTGGGGCTACACCTTC
TRBD1	TRBJ2-5	TRBV28	.	CASRWTGGETQYF	TGTGCCAGCAGATGGACAGGGGGGGAGACCCAGTACTTC
.	TRBJ2-7	TRBV7-2	medium-sized	CASSSLGGIYEQYF	TGTGCCAGCAGCTCGTTGGGCGGGATCTACGAGCAGTACTTC
.	TRBJ1-1	TRBV5-1	.	CASSFGDLAEAFF	TGCGCCAGCAGCTTTGGGGACTTAGCTGAAGCTTTCTTT
.	TRBJ2-1	TRBV7-2	.	CASSSPTSSYNEQFF	TGTGCCAGCAGCTCCCCAACGAGCTCCTACAATGAGCAGTTCTTC
TRBD1	TRBJ2-7	TRBV6-6	.	CASRPPGTGGYEQYF	TGTGCCAGCAGACCCCCCGGGACAGGCGGATACGAGCAGTACTTC
TRBD1	TRBJ2-5	TRBV10-1	.	CASSSGGSVGGQYF	TGCGCCAGCAGTTCAGGGGGATCCGTTGGGGGCCAGTACTTC
.	TRBJ2-7	TRBV2	.	CASGTGILTYEQYF	TGTGCCAGCGGTACCGGGATACTAACCTACGAGCAGTACTTC
.	TRBJ1-2	TRBV28	.	CASSSTSNYGYTF	TGTGCCAGCAGTTCCACAAGTAACTATGGCTACACCTTC
TRBD1	TRBJ2-3	TRBV28	.	CASSLDRNTDTQYF	TGTGCCAGCAGTTTGGACAGGAACACAGATACGCAGTATTTT
.	TRBJ1-4	TRBV30	.	CAWSAGLNEKLFF	TGTGCCTGGAGTGCAGGGCTTAATGAAAAACTGTTTTTT
.	TRBJ2-1	TRBV5-6	.	CASSKLVYNEQFF	TGTGCCAGCAGTAAGTTAGTCTACAATGAGCAGTTCTTC
TRBD2	TRBJ2-5	TRBV4-1	.	CASKRGPTSGPQETQYF	TGCGCCAGCAAAAGGGGTCCGACTAGCGGGCCCCAAGAGACCCAGTACTTC
.	TRBJ2-1	TRBV5-6	.	CASSKAVRAYNEQFF	TGTGCCAGCAGCAAAGCGGTTAGGGCTTACAATGAGCAGTTCTTC
.	TRBJ2-5	TRBV7-9	.	CASSLARETETQYF	TGTGCCAGCAGCTTAGCCCGGGAGACAGAGACCCAGTACTTC
.	TRBJ1-5	TRBV7-2	.	CASSTQASNQPQHF	TGTGCCAGCAGTACCCAGGCGAGCAATCAGCCCCAGCATTTT
TRBD1	TRBJ2-7	TRBV2	once	CASTSGTGTYEQYF	TGTGCCAGCACCTCGGGGACAGGGACCTACGAGCAGTACTTC